This is a list of T cell receptor beta chains from one sample in a study of blood T cells in healthy people across ages. MiXCR was run by TCRdb on the 5' RACE reads, yielding one entry per CDR3 protein. Among about 770,000 distinct CDR3 sequences, under 45% were seen once, and the ten largest hold about a fifth. Sequenced material: blood. The receptors here all came from a man aged 60 to 75 in good health. Each CDR3 is given with its conserved first and last residue. The D gene is left open where the match is weak. Not all rows give a size; the values are once, few, many and, for expanded clones, a class.

j_call d_call clone_size v_call cdr3_aa cdr3_nt
TRBJ2-5 - - TRBV2 CASSPKTRYQETQYF TGTGCCAGCAGTCCGAAGACTAGGTACCAAGAGACCCAGTACTTC
TRBJ2-7 - few TRBV6-2/TRBV6-3 CASSYWDGESSYEQYF TGTGCCAGCAGTTACTGGGATGGGGAGAGCTCCTACGAGCAGTACTTC
TRBJ2-1 - - TRBV3-1 CASSQSASSNEQFF TGTGCCAGCAGCCAAAGTGCTAGCTCCAATGAGCAGTTCTTC
TRBJ2-3 - few TRBV12-3/TRBV12-4 CASSPGFTDTQYF TGTGCCAGCAGTCCGGGGTTTACAGATACGCAGTATTTT
TRBJ1-2 TRBD1 many TRBV7-9 CASSAITGDYTF TGTGCCAGCAGCGCTATTACAGGGGACTACACCTTC
TRBJ1-6 TRBD1 few TRBV27 CASSLSVTGGSPLHF TGTGCCAGCAGTTTATCGGTGACAGGGGGTTCACCCCTCCACTTT
TRBJ2-7 - many TRBV6-2/TRBV6-3 CASSFQGYEQYF TGTGCCAGCAGCTTCCAGGGTTACGAGCAGTACTTC
TRBJ2-1 - - TRBV3-1 CASSQARGTGGAYNEQFF TGTGCCAGCAGCCAAGCAAGGGGGACGGGGGGCGCCTACAATGAGCAGTTCTTC
TRBJ1-1 TRBD1 once TRBV7-8 CASSLLWTGEETEAFF TGTGCCAGCAGCCTTCTTTGGACAGGGGAAGAAACTGAAGCTTTCTTT
TRBJ1-1 - - TRBV6-2/TRBV6-3 CASSYSFGGMNTEAFF TGTGCCAGCAGTTACTCCTTCGGGGGGATGAACACTGAAGCTTTCTTT
TRBJ1-2 TRBD1 few TRBV5-1 CASSLETADRGDGYTF TGCGCCAGCAGCCTGGAAACGGCGGACAGGGGCGACGGCTACACCTTC
TRBJ2-1 - - TRBV10-3 CAISGNSDEQFF TGTGCCATCAGCGGTAATAGCGATGAGCAGTTCTTC
TRBJ2-1 TRBD1 many TRBV6-6 CASSYSLGTGYNEQFF TGTGCCAGCAGTTACTCACTAGGGACAGGATACAATGAGCAGTTCTTC
TRBJ2-1 - - TRBV6-5 CASKGSGPGNEQFF TGTGCCAGCAAAGGTTCGGGACCAGGCAATGAGCAGTTCTTC
TRBJ2-5 - - TRBV7-2 CASSLADKFGTQYF TGTGCCAGCAGCTTAGCGGACAAGTTTGGGACCCAGTACTTC
TRBJ2-7 - - TRBV7-6 CASSSSGAPVYEQYF TGTGCCAGCAGCTCGTCCGGGGCCCCCGTCTACGAGCAGTACTTC
TRBJ2-3 - - TRBV20-1 CSILQGTDTQYF TGCAGTATACTACAGGGCACAGATACGCAGTATTTT
TRBJ2-7 - - TRBV27 CASSLNSPSEQYF TGTGCCAGCAGTTTAAATTCCCCTTCCGAGCAGTACTTC
TRBJ1-2 TRBD1 - TRBV5-5 CASSLLQGENYGYTF TGTGCCAGCAGCTTGTTGCAGGGGGAAAACTATGGCTACACCTTC
TRBJ1-1 - - TRBV7-9 CASRRIGVFEAFF TGTGCCAGCAGGAGGATCGGGGTATTTGAAGCTTTCTTT
TRBJ2-5 - - TRBV13 CASSPVGDQETQYF TGTGCCAGCAGCCCCGTCGGGGATCAAGAGACCCAGTACTTC
TRBJ2-1 - - TRBV5-1 CASSLAGQSNEQFF TGCGCCAGCAGCTTGGCAGGACAGAGCAATGAGCAGTTCTTC
TRBJ2-7 - - TRBV2 CASSPRVEQYF TGTGCCAGCAGTCCCAGGGTCGAGCAGTACTTC
TRBJ2-7 - few TRBV30 CAWSGLSYEQYF TGTGCCTGGAGTGGGCTATCCTACGAGCAGTACTTC
TRBJ1-5 - few TRBV20-1 CSARVGANSNQPQHF TGCAGTGCTAGAGTGGGAGCAAATAGCAATCAGCCCCAGCATTTT
TRBJ2-7 - - TRBV6-1 CASSHRDTSYEQYF TGTGCCAGCAGCCACCGGGACACATCCTACGAGCAGTACTTC
TRBJ2-3 - - TRBV20-1 CSATSLGLGDTQYF TGCAGTGCTACGTCTTTGGGTTTGGGAGATACGCAGTATTTT
TRBJ2-5 - - TRBV5-6 CASSLHAGQETQYF TGTGCCAGCAGCCTACACGCAGGACAAGAGACCCAGTACTTC
TRBJ2-5 TRBD1 - TRBV7-2 CASSLNRDRARETQYF TGTGCCAGCAGCTTAAATCGGGACAGGGCCCGGGAGACCCAGTACTTC
TRBJ2-7 TRBD2 - TRBV7-9 CASSLGSGGMYEQYF TGTGCCAGCAGCTTAGGTAGCGGGGGCATGTACGAGCAGTACTTC
TRBJ2-5 TRBD1 - TRBV5-1 CASSSGQVWGETQYF TGCGCCAGCAGCTCAGGACAGGTCTGGGGAGAGACCCAGTACTTC
TRBJ2-5 TRBD2 few TRBV4-3 CASSQVLAGGPETQYF TGCGCCAGCAGCCAAGTACTAGCGGGGGGTCCGGAGACCCAGTACTTC
TRBJ1-2 - - TRBV4-1 CASSQDSHSDDYTF TGCGCCAGCAGCCAAGATTCCCACAGCGATGACTACACCTTC
TRBJ1-6 TRBD1 - TRBV7-2 CASRTGGTVNSPLHF TGTGCCAGCAGAACAGGTGGGACAGTCAATTCACCCCTCCACTTT
TRBJ1-5 - - TRBV5-1 CASSLGQPNQPQHF TGCGCCAGCAGCTTGGGGCAACCCAATCAGCCCCAGCATTTT
TRBJ1-2 - - TRBV5-6 CASSLQGPTMANTF TGTGCCAGCAGCTTACAGGGACCTACTATGGCTAACACCTTC
TRBJ2-7 TRBD1 - TRBV13 CASSPDQRTGSSYEQYF TGTGCCAGCAGCCCCGACCAACGGACAGGGAGTTCCTACGAGCAGTACTTC
TRBJ2-7 TRBD2 few TRBV10-3 CAISELLGDPGGEQYF TGTGCCATCAGTGAGCTCCTGGGGGACCCGGGGGGAGAGCAGTACTTC
TRBJ2-7 - - TRBV21-1 CASSIRTGSSGNEQYF TGTGCCAGCAGCATACGAACGGGCAGTTCGGGTAACGAGCAGTACTTC
TRBJ2-3 - once TRBV24-1 CATSDPDTRYF TGTGCCACCAGTGACCCAGATACGCGGTATTTT
TRBJ2-1 - few TRBV20-1 CSARDYTQGRNYNEQFF TGCAGTGCTAGAGATTACACCCAGGGGAGAAACTACAATGAGCAGTTCTTC
TRBJ1-2 - few TRBV1 CTSSGLRPTGYGYTF TGCACCAGCAGTGGGCTTAGACCCACTGGCTATGGCTACACCTTC
TRBJ2-7 - - TRBV6-1 CASGLGSPRSYEQYF TGTGCCAGCGGATTAGGGAGTCCCCGCTCCTACGAGCAGTACTTC
TRBJ2-1 TRBD2 few TRBV11-3 CASSLGALAGGPGPSYNEQFF TGTGCCAGCAGCTTAGGAGCTCTAGCGGGGGGGCCGGGTCCCTCCTACAATGAGCAGTTCTTC
TRBJ2-7 TRBD2 few TRBV6-6 CASSYSISGGTYEQYF TGTGCCAGCAGTTACTCGATCAGCGGGGGGACCTACGAGCAGTACTTC
TRBJ1-2 TRBD1 - TRBV7-2 CASSSRGTGGALYGYTF TGTGCCAGCAGCTCCCGAGGGACAGGGGGAGCCCTCTATGGCTACACCTTC
TRBJ2-4 TRBD1 few TRBV5-6 CASSTGTDLAKNIQYF TGTGCCAGCAGCACCGGGACAGACTTAGCCAAAAACATTCAGTACTTC
TRBJ2-1 - - TRBV1 CTSSLPPDSCNEQFF TGCACCAGCAGCCTACCCCCGGACAGTTGTAATGAGCAGTTCTTC
TRBJ1-1 - - TRBV10-3 CAISASAKDTEAFF TGTGCCATCAGTGCGTCAGCGAAAGACACTGAAGCTTTCTTT
TRBJ2-3 TRBD2 - TRBV9 CASSVGRGDGTDTQYF TGTGCCAGCAGCGTAGGGCGGGGGGATGGCACAGATACGCAGTATTTT
TRBJ2-7 TRBD1 - TRBV5-1 CASSFTTGDPFEQYF TGCGCCAGCAGCTTTACGACAGGGGACCCCTTCGAGCAGTACTTC
TRBJ2-7 TRBD2 - TRBV20-1 CSARPQGWASGVEQYF TGCAGTGCTAGGCCACAGGGATGGGCTAGCGGGGTCGAGCAGTACTTC
TRBJ1-1 - few TRBV6-2/TRBV6-3 CASSSLLGEIRNTEAFF TGTGCCAGCAGTTCGTTACTAGGAGAGATAAGGAACACTGAAGCTTTCTTT
TRBJ2-1 TRBD2 many TRBV7-3 CASSLTWASGGGRGGNEQFF TGTGCCAGCAGCTTAACTTGGGCTAGCGGGGGGGGCCGGGGAGGCAATGAGCAGTTCTTC
TRBJ2-1 TRBD1 - TRBV6-5 CASSRRGTTYNEQFF TGTGCCAGCAGTCGCAGGGGGACAACGTACAATGAGCAGTTCTTC
TRBJ1-5 - - TRBV10-2 CASSDQGGGQPQHF TGCGCCAGCAGTGACCAGGGAGGTGGGCAGCCCCAGCATTTT
TRBJ2-3 TRBD1 - TRBV25-1 CASRPQGALDTQYF TGTGCCAGCAGACCGCAGGGGGCTCTTGATACGCAGTATTTT
TRBJ1-1 - - TRBV5-6 CASSDPAGLMNTEAFF TGTGCCAGCAGCGACCCGGCAGGGTTGATGAACACTGAAGCTTTCTTT
TRBJ2-3 - - TRBV7-3 CASSVDESTDTQYF TGTGCCAGCAGCGTTGATGAATCCACAGATACGCAGTATTTT